This T cell receptor beta chain was found in a study of neurological immune-mediated disorders (dated by TCRdb to the late 2010s). Regarding the research as a whole: Among the roughly 34 multiple sclerosis patients, relapsing-remitting MS was present in some 30 and secondary progressive MS was present in 3. The cohort was made up of about 65 subjects, consisting of about 15 HAM/TSP patients, around 35 multiple sclerosis patients and 20 healthy controls. Peripheral blood TCR-beta repertoires from patients with HTLV-I-associated myelopathy (HAM/TSP), patients with multiple sclerosis, and healthy controls were compared in the study using UMI-based sequencing. The approximately 110 TCR-beta libraries included longitudinal samples, technical triplicates and paired sorted CD4+ and CD8+ T-cell subsets alongside PBMC samples.

For the unsorted PBMC libraries, 2 million PBMCs were stored in RNAlater at -80 degrees C until RNA extraction and were used to generate the libraries. Multiple sclerosis patients were enrolled in a US clinical protocol under which disease progression was evaluated by magnetic resonance imaging. PBMCs were separated from peripheral blood using Ficoll-Hypaque density gradient centrifugation and then cryopreserved in liquid nitrogen. General conclusions and limits of the study: Across subjects, expanded clones never shared an identical CDR3 amino acid sequence, which suggests that the TCR-beta repertoires in every group were private. The MS cluster showed no association with clinical or MRI features, and the authors stated that larger cohorts are needed. TCR clonal expansion was greatest in HAM/TSP patients and smallest in MS patients, who ranked below even healthy controls. Repertoires from 18 of 34 MS patients were grouped by phylogenetic analysis into a cluster of related CDR3 sequences, suggesting a possible repertoire-level signature.

Sequences SGHAT (CDR1) and FQNNGV (CDR2) are obtained from the germline V gene. V is clipped by 6 bases and J by 0 bases, and the sequence between their germline boundaries is 8 bases long. The CDR3 runs 14 amino acids, cysteine and phenylalanine included. The sequence is cut down to CDR3 DNA, 42 bases in frame from base 1. cDNA was synthesized by template-switch 5'RACE using a primer carrying a 10-nucleotide random unique molecular identifier by which each TCR transcript was tagged. Every sequencing run covered 15-18 subjects and yielded more than 160 million TCR-beta sequences. The RNeasy kit was used to extract total RNA. The KAPA Real-time Library Amplification kit was used to amplify TCR-beta VDJ regions with primers for the TCR constant region and the 5'RACE anchor. A first PCR added sample indexes and Illumina adaptors, after which a second PCR increased the library yield. After Ampure bead purification, the TCR product of roughly 650 bp was size-selected on a 2% E-gel SizeSelection system. Before pooling, library quality was assessed on a Bioanalyzer, concentration was determined with Qubit, and library quantification was performed with the Kapa Library Quantification kit. An Illumina HiSeq 2500 sequenced the libraries paired-end 2 x 150 bp. To increase sequence diversity, about 25-31% phiX was spiked into each library pool. From the authors' description of their analysis: The quality-filtered reads were processed with the UMI-based MiGEC pipeline, whose error correction step removed more than 90% of the raw TCR sequences. IMGT germline references were used for alignment of VDJ genes, and clonotypes were defined by a unique CDR3 amino acid sequence together with V-J genes. VDJtools evaluated clonal expansion, Shannon diversity and CDR3 relatedness (CalcPairwiseDistances, ClusterSamples); CLCbio workbench built phylogenetic trees. Clones with at least 8 unique UMIs were defined as expanded, with this threshold being based on coefficient-of-variation modelling across technical triplicates. The public sequencing data were trimmed at Q25 with fastp and processed into clonotypes with MiXCR by TCRdb, which kept only in-frame beta chains. Merged by CDR3 protein, the rows form single entries marked with the most common genes and DNA. In this record, the V and J calls reflect TCRdb's handling and not the investigators' own analysis. This sample has tens of thousands of distinct CDR3 sequences in its table, and about 4.1% of those were observed once. Roughly 7.1% of the sample rests with the top ten.

The sample holds a few counts of this clonotype. What antigen it recognizes has not been identified. No much larger clone is present one base from it, and per-base qualities are unavailable. The sequenced material came from PBMCs. The sequence was obtained from a man in his fifties or sixties with multiple sclerosis. The V gene is TRBV11-2 and the J gene is TRBJ2-2; the D gene assignment is ambiguous. CDR3 protein: CASSNKPNTGELFF. The nucleotides are TGTGCCAGCAGTAATAAGCCGAACACCGGGGAGCTGTTTTTT. The reference TRBV11-2 and TRBJ2-2 proteins fill in what lies around the CDR3, so the full variable domain reads EAGVAQSPRYKIIEKRQSVAFWCNPISGHATLYWYQQILGQGPKLLIQFQNNGVVDDSQLPKDRFSAERLKGVDSTLKIQPAKLEDSAVYLCASSNKPNTGELFFGEGSRLTVL.